The T cell receptor (beta chain) under discussion was sequenced for a study of cytomegalovirus exposure and HLA in healthy donors (dated by TCRdb to between 2016 and 2019). In the study overall: In an earlier analysis of approximately 500 of the donors, less than 350 Gb of sequence data and some 120 million unique TCR beta sequences from 180 million or so T cells were reported. About 330 gigabases of sequencing data and 70 million to 100 million unique TCR sequences made up an early release that covered roughly 670 HLA-typed donors. Of the 350 to 450 genotyped donors, about 84% fell in the genetic ancestry cluster associated with self-reported Caucasian donors. The study aimed to test whether signatures of past pathogen exposure could be identified by cataloging public T cell receptors. Using immunosequencing, the study profiled T cell repertoires from about 620 subjects and related those repertoires to cytomegalovirus serostatus. A separate validation cohort of about 110 different subjects was used in addition to the roughly 670-subject first cohort. To predict cytomegalovirus infection status, the study brought together high-throughput TCR immunosequencing, statistical association of individual TCRs with disease status, and machine learning. To study patterns of TCR occurrence, a later analysis re-analyzed previously published TCR beta repertoires from around 660 donors and added high-resolution HLA genotyping. Rather than using new phenotypic data, the later analysis identified candidate immune exposures from TCR beta sequences and from how often those sequences occurred across donors. An earlier analysis of fewer than 700 of the donors applied high-throughput TCR beta sequencing to assess whether each TCR beta V gene segment acted as functional or pseudogenic. Donor age, sex, ethnicity and CMV serostatus were compiled together with the repertoire data. A later genetic analysis took genome-wide SNP genotypes for about three fifths of the 666 donors and used that subset as a discovery cohort. All discovery cohort repertoires had been generated using a single sequencing platform. HLA typing included class I and class II loci at four-digit resolution. Typing coverage varied by locus: roughly 629-630 donors for A, B, C, DRB1 and DQB1; 522 for DQA1; approximately 570 for DPA1; roughly 450 for DPB1. Because of strong linkage in the cohort, roughly five DR-DQ haplotypes were treated as single units for association and clustering. Among around 400 genotyped donors of the cohort, an average of around 240,000 unique TCR beta nucleotide sequences were sequenced per donor, 15% to 20% of them non-productive.

Library preparation was by the immunoSEQ multiplex PCR assay. For the multiplex PCR, a mixture combining 60 forward primers for TCR Vbeta segments and 13 reverse primers for TCR Jbeta segments was used. The CDR3 region of rearranged TCR beta genes was amplified from genomic DNA by a multiplex PCR assay. On the Illumina HiSeq System, the amplified TCR beta libraries were sequenced as 87-base-pair reads. Per the source publication's procedure: A later analysis tallied some 79 million unique TCR beta chains across the 600 to 700 repertoires, and about 10 million of those chains were shared by two or more donors. A nearest-neighbor algorithm error-corrected the raw reads and collapsed the reads into unique sequences, merging closely related sequences to remove PCR and sequencing errors. V, D and J gene segments were assigned by aligning CDR3 sequences to IMGT reference sequences. For a sequence to be retained, a match of at least six nucleotides to both a V gene segment and a J gene segment was required. A rearrangement counted as productive if the CDR3 had no stop codons and remained in frame with V and J, and every other rearrangement counted as non-productive. Following IMGT convention, CDR3 was defined as the stretch from the second conserved V-encoded cysteine up to the conserved J-encoded phenylalanine. The earlier analysis of about 640 of the donors excluded any sequence lacking an unambiguous match to a single V gene segment. In an earlier analysis of roughly 500 of the donors, V segments were called functional above 56.7% productive rearrangements and were called segregating when the between-donor standard deviation exceeded 5%. To diagnose cytomegalovirus status from the catalog of TCR beta chain sequences, a statistical classification framework was built. V and J gene assignment, in a later analysis, came from comparing TCR nucleotide sequences with IMGT/GENE-DB human TR gene sequences. The TCRdist pipeline was used in a later analysis to assign CDR3 sequences and most-parsimonious VDJ recombination scenarios. In a later analysis, each TCR beta chain was defined by its CDR3 amino acid sequence together with its V-gene family, and reads without a unique V-gene family were excluded. As a way to deal with suspected cross-contamination and a sequencing artifact, a later analysis dropped nearly 600 nucleotide sequences that were highly shared and had low generation probability. In a later analysis, a clonal expansion index for each public chain was calculated from normalized within-repertoire ranks of inferred template counts. Generation probabilities in a later analysis came from a VDJ recombination model fitted to out-of-frame rearrangements, and those results were checked against IGoR. In a later analysis, TCR-TCR, TCR-HLA and TCR-CMV co-occurrence was scored with hypergeometric tests, and a repertoire-size bias correction was applied to TCR pairs. A later analysis estimated false discovery rates by permuting HLA or CMV assignments 20 times. A later analysis grouped co-occurring TCRs with DBSCAN, adding TCRdist sequence similarity when clustering within HLA-allele-positive subsets. Repertoires with fewer than 30,000 or more than 120,000 public chains, plus five repertoires with anomalous nucleotide sharing, were excluded from co-occurrence clustering. In TCRdb, the immuneACCESS table is reduced to in-frame sequences with V and J assigned. These tables do not hold every clone; where another copy was compared, an unresolved V gene accounts for under half, and the others remain unexplained. V, J and clone size are those of that table, while D and trimming were read from the DNA. The table for this sample lists around 120,000 clones; roughly 69% of them were counted only once. Approximately 3.9% of the sample rests with the top ten.

Comments on this clone: The antigen it binds to is not known. Base qualities are missing; no much larger clone stands one base away.

Including cysteine and phenylalanine, the CDR3 has 16 amino acids. The read is trimmed to its CDR3 DNA, 48 bases read in frame from base 1. From the germline V gene, CDR1 is SGDLS and CDR2 is YYNGEE. Relative to germline, V is 3 bases shorter and J is 1 base shorter, with 14 bases between their ends. The cohort was made up of roughly 670 healthy bone marrow donors. All cohort members were sampled while nominally healthy, although unrecorded immune exposures were likely present. The donor tested CMV seropositive and was one of the 289 seropositive cohort members. A peripheral blood sample was provided by each donor, and peripheral blood mononuclear cells were used for TCR beta sequencing. The Qiagen DNeasy Blood Extraction Kit was used to extract genomic DNA from the blood cell samples. What the authors observed across the whole study: When HLA alleles, especially DR and DQ, strongly co-occurred, attributing TCR associations to individual alleles was difficult. Because counts were too low, some 16 rarely observed V segments, including chromosome 9 orphons, were excluded from the earlier analysis of some 540 of the donors. Linkage disequilibrium might explain the correlated functional status among segregating V segments, but an unknown experimental factor could not be ruled out. According to a later analysis, parvovirus B19, influenza, CMV and Epstein-Barr virus appeared linked to several top co-occurrence clusters. Most TCR sequences were seen in very few donors, while some public TCRs were found in many individuals. It was suggested by the authors that the approach could potentially be generalized to other disease states and immunological phenotypes. Most CMV-associated TCR beta chains appeared to be HLA-restricted in a later analysis, and the HLA associations seemed to be driven largely by CMV exposure. In a later analysis, the rate of TCR association differed among HLA loci, with DRB1 alleles having the most associated TCRs and HLA-C alleles having the fewest. In an earlier analysis of more than 500 of the donors, most TCR beta V segments appeared in productive rearrangements about 90% or about 30% of the time, broadly matching IMGT annotations. Sequencing depth was assumed to be roughly uniform across donors in the presence/absence analyses, though that assumption may not hold. Because some donors lacked HLA typing at each locus, the association tests relied only on the typed subset. V-gene and J-gene trimming of TCR beta chains was associated with a missense DCLRE1C variant in a later genetic analysis, and the association was replicated in an independent cohort. Only TCR beta chains were sequenced in this cohort, and the absence of alpha or paired-chain data limited detectable features. A later genetic analysis reported fewer N-insertions in productive TCRs among donors in an Asian-associated ancestry cluster than the approximately 700-donor mean. The 87-base-pair reads could not distinguish some IMGT-functional V segments, including TRBV6-2 and TRBV6-3, so those segments were excluded. The classifier was reported to diagnose cytomegalovirus status with high specificity and sensitivity in both the original and validation cohorts. In a later analysis, some 17,000 TCR beta sequences were associated with specific HLA alleles at a false discovery rate of 0.05. A group of highly shared sequence variants was considered likely to be a technical artifact of the sequencing pipeline. For the cohort, immune exposure information was limited to CMV serostatus. A further reported finding was that TCR beta sequences accurately predicted the HLA-A and HLA-B alleles for most subjects in the first cohort. In vitro tests confirmed that three of the cytomegalovirus-associated TCR beta chains recognize cytomegalovirus antigens. In a later analysis, HLA-associated TCR beta chains showed more clonal expansion and lower generation probabilities than non-associated chains that were equally common. The study listed 164 TCR beta chains as associated with cytomegalovirus.

The V gene is TRBV9 and the J gene is TRBJ1-3, and TRBD1 may be the D gene, going by 5 matching bases. Source material: PBMCs. The TCR was taken from a man aged 30 to 39 in good health and CMV-seropositive. The CDR3 corresponds to CASSGTGGGSGNTIYF. DNA sequence: TGTGCCAGCAGCGGCACGGGGGGGGGATCTGGAAACACCATATATTTT.